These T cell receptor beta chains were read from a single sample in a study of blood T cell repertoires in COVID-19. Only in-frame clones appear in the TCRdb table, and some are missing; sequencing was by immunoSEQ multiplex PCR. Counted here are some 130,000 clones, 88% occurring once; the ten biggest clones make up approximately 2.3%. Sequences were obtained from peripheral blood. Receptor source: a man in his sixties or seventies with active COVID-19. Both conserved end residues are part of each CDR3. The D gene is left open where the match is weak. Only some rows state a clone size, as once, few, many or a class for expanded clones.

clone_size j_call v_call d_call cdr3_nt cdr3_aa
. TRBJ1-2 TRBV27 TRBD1 TGTGCCAGCAGAACAGGGGCCGGCTCGCCCTATGGCTACACCTTC CASRTGAGSPYGYTF
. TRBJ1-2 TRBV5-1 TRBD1 TGCGCCAGCAGCCGGGACAGGTACTATGGCTACACCTTC CASSRDRYYGYTF
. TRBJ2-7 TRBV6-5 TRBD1 TGTGCCAGCAGTTACGGGACAGGGGGGTACGAGCAGTACTTC CASSYGTGGYEQYF
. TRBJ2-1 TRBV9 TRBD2 TGTGCCAGCAGCGTAGAAGCGGGAGGCGGCAATGAGCAGTTCTTC CASSVEAGGGNEQFF
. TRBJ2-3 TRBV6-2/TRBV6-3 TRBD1 TGTGCCAGCAGCTATCCAGTCACAGGGGGCCAAGATACGCAGTATTTT CASSYPVTGGQDTQYF
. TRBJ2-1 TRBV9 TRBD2 TGTGCCAGCAGCGTAGCTCAGACTAGCGGTCGCTCCTACAATGAGCAGTTCTTC CASSVAQTSGRSYNEQFF
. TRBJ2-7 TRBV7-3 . TGTGCCAGCAGCTCCCAAGGCGGGGAGCCCTACGAGCAGTACTTC CASSSQGGEPYEQYF
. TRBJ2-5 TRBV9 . TGTGCCAGCAGCGTGGGAGAACCGGAGACCCAGTACTTC CASSVGEPETQYF
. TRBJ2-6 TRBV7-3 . TGTGCCAGCAGCTTAAGCCCCGGCGGCGGTATAATCTCTGGGGCCAACGTCCTGACTTTC CASSLSPGGGIISGANVLTF
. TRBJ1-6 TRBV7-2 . TGTGCCAGCATCGTAGATCCGGGCTCCTATAATTCACCCCTCCACTTT CASIVDPGSYNSPLHF
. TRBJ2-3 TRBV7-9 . TGTGCCAGCAGTCGGGACAAAAGCACAGATACGCAGTATTTT CASSRDKSTDTQYF
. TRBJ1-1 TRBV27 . TGTGCCAGCAGACGGGGAGCGGCTGGCACTGAAGCTTTCTTT CASRRGAAGTEAFF
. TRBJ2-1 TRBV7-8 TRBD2 TGTGCCAGCAGCTTAGGGACTAGCGGCAATGAGCAGTTCTTC CASSLGTSGNEQFF
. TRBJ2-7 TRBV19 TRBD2 TGTGCCAGTAGTATTGGGAGCGGGAGTGGCTACGAGCAGTACTTC CASSIGSGSGYEQYF
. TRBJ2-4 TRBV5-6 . TGTGCCAGCAGCCCCCTAACAGGGAGCAAAAACATTCAGTACTTC CASSPLTGSKNIQYF
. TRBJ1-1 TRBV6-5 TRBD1 TGTGCCAGCAGTTCCGACAGGGGGACTGAAGCTTTCTTT CASSSDRGTEAFF
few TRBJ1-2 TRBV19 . TGTGCCAGTAGCGGGCAGGGCTATGGCTACACCTTC CASSGQGYGYTF